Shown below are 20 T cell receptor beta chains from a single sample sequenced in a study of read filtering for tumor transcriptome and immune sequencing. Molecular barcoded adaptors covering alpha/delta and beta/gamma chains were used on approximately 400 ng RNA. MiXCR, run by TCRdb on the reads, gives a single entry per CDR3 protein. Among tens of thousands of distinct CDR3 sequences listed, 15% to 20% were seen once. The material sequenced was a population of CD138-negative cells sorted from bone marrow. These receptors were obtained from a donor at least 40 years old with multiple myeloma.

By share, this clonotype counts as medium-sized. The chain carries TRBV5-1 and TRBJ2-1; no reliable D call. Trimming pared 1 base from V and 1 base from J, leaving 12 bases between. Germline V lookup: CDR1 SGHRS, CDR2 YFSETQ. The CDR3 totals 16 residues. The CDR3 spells CASSLPLPSSYNEQFF. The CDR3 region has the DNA TGCGCCAGCAGCTTGCCCCTTCCCAGTTCCTACAATGAGCAGTTCTTC.

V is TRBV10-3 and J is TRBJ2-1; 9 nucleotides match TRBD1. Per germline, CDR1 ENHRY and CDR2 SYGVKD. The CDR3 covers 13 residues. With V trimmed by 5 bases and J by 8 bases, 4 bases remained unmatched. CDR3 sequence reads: CAISPDRGHEQFF. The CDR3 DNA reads TGTGCCATCAGTCCGGACAGGGGCCATGAGCAGTTCTTC.

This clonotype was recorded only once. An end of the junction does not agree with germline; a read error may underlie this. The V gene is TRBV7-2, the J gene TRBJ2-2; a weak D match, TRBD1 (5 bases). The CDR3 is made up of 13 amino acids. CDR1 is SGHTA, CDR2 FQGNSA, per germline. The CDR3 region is CASSYRNTVELFF. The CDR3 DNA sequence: TGTGCCAGCAGCTACAGGAACACCGTGGAGCTGTTTTTC.

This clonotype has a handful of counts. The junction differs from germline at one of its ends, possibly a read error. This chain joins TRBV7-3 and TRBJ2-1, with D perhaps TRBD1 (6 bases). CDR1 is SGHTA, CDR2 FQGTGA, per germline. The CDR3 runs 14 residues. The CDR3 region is CASSLSTGNDERFF. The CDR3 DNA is TGTGCCAGCAGCCTATCGACAGGTAACGATGAGCGGTTCTTC.

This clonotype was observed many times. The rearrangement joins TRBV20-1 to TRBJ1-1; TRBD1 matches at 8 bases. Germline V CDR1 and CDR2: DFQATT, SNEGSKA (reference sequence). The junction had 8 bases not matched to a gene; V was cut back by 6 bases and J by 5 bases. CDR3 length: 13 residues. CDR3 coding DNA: TGCAGTGCGGCCACAGGGGGGAGTACTGAAGCTTTCTTT. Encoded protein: CSAATGGSTEAFF.

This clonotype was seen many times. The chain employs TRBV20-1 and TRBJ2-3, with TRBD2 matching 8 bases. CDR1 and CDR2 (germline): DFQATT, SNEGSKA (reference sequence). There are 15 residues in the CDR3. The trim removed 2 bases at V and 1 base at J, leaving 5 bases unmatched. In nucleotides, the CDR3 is TGCAGTGCTAGAAAGCGGGAGATTGGCACAGATACGCAGTATTTT. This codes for CSARKREIGTDTQYF.

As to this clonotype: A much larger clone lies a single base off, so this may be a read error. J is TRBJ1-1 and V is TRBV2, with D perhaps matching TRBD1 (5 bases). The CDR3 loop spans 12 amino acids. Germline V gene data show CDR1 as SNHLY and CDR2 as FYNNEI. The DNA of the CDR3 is TGTGCCAGCAGTGCAGGGAACGCTGAAGCTTTCTTT. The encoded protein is CASSAGNAEAFF.

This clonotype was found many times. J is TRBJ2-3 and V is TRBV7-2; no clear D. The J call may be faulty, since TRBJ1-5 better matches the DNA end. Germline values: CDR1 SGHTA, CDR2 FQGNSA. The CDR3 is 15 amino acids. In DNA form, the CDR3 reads TGTGCCAGCAGCTTGGGTCGCGGGTTTGGCGGCACGCAGCATTTT. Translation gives CASSLGRGFGGTQHF.

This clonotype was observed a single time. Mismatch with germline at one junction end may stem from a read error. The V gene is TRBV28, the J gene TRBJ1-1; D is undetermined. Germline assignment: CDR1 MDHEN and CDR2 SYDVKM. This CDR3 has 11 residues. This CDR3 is CASSENTEALF. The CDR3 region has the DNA TGTGCCAGCAGCGAGAACACTGAAGCTCTCTTT.

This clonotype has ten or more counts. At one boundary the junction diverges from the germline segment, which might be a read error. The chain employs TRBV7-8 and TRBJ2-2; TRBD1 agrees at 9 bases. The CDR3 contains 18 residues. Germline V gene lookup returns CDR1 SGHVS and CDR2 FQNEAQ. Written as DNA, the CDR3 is TGTGCCTGCAGCTTAGTTTCCGGGACAGGGCCCAACACCGGGGAGCTGTTTTTT. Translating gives CACSLVSGTGPNTGELFF. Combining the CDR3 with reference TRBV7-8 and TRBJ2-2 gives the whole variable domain GAGVSQSPRYKVAKRGQDVALRCDPISGHVSLFWYQQALGQGPEFLTYFQNEAQLDKSGLPSDRFFAERPEGSVSTLKIQRTQQEDSAVYLCACSLVSGTGPNTGELFFGEGSRLTVL.

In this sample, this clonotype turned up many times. The CDR3 coding sequence is TGTGCCAGCATCGGGACAGGAGACACCGGGGAGCTGTTTTTT. Its protein is CASIGTGDTGELFF. V and J are TRBV7-9 and TRBJ2-2; 8 bases fit TRBD1. V dropped 7 bases and J dropped 3; count of bases not matched to a gene: 4. CDR3 size: 14 residues. Germline-derived CDR1 and CDR2 are SEHNR and FQNEAQ (reference sequence).

As DNA, the CDR3 is TGCGCCAGCAGCTTGGGCCAGGGAGATACGCAGTATTTT. This sequence encodes CASSLGQGDTQYF. This sequence joins TRBV5-1 and TRBJ2-3; possible D gene TRBD1, 5 bases. Germline assignment: CDR1 SGHRS and CDR2 YFSETQ. Trimming took 0 bases from V and 5 from J, leaving 7 bases between them. The CDR3 consists of 13 residues.

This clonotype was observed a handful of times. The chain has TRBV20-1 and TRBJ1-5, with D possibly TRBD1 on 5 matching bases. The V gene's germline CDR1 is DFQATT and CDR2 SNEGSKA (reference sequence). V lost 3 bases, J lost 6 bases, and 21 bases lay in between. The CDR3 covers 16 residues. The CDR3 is CSASLREPGRGQPQHF. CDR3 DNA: TGCAGTGCTAGTCTCCGGGAACCAGGGCGAGGTCAGCCCCAGCATTTT.

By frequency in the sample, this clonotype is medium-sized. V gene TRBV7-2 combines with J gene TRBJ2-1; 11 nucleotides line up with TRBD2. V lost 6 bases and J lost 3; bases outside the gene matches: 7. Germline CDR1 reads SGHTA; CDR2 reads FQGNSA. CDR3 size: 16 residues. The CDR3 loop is CASSPIAGGHYNEQFF. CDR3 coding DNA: TGTGCCAGCAGTCCAATAGCGGGAGGGCACTACAATGAGCAGTTCTTC.

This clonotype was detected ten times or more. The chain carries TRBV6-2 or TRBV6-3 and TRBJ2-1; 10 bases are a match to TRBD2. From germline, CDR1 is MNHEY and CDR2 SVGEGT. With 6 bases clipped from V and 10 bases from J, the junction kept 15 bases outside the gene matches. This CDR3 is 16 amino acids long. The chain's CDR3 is CASRPRAGGPAHEQFF. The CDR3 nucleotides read TGTGCCAGCAGACCCCGAGCGGGAGGGCCCGCCCACGAGCAGTTCTTC.

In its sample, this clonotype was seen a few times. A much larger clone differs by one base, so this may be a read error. This CDR3 reads CASIKDSTGKLFF. DNA for the CDR3: TGTGCCAGCATCAAGGACAGCACCGGGAAGCTGTTTTTT. The V gene is TRBV28, the J gene TRBJ2-2; TRBD1 is a possible D gene (6 bases). Germline CDR1 MDHEN, CDR2 SYDVKM. The CDR3 covers 13 residues. The whole variable domain, filled in from reference TRBV28 and TRBJ2-2, reads DVKVTQSSRYLVKRTGEKVFLECVQDMDHENMFWYRQDPGLGLRLIYFSYDVKMKEKGDIPEGYSVSREKKERFSLILESASTNQTSMYLCASIKDSTGKLFFGEGSRLTVL.

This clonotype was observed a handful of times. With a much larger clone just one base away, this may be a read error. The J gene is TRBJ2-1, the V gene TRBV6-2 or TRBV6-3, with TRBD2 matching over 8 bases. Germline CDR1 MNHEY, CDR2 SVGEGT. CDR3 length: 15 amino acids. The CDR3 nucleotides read TGTGCCAGCAGTCTAATAGCGGGATTCGGCAATGAGCGGTTCTTC. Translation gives CASSLIAGFGNERFF.

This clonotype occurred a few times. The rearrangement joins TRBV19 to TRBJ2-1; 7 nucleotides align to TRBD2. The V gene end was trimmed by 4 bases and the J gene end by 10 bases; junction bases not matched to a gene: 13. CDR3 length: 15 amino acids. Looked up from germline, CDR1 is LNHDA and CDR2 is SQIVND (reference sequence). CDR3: CASSTGAGYPGEQFF. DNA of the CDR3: TGTGCCAGTAGTACCGGAGCGGGATATCCTGGAGAGCAGTTCTTC.

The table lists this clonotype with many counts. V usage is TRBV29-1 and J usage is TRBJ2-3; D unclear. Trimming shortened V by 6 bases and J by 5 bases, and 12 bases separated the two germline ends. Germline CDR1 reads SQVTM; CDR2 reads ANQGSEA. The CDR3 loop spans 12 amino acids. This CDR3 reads CSVRYFIDTQYF. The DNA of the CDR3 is TGCAGCGTCCGGTATTTTATAGATACGCAGTATTTT.

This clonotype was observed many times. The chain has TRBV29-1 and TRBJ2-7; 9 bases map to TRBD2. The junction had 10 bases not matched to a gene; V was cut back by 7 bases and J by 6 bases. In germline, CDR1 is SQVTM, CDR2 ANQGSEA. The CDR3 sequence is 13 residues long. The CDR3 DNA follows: TGCAGCGCCGAGGGTAGCGGGAGTATCGAGCAGTACTTC. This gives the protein CSAEGSGSIEQYF.